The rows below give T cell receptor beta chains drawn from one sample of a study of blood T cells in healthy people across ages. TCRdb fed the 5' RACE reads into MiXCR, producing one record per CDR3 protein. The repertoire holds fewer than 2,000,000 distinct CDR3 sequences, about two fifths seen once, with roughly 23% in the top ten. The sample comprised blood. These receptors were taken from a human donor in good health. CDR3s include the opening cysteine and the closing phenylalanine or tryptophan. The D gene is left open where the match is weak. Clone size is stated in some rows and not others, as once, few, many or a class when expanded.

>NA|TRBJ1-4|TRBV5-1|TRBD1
CASSPGTGHLEKLFF
TGCGCCAGCAGCCCCGGGACAGGTCACCTTGAAAAACTGTTTTTT
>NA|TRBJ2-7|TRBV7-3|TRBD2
CASSFSGETDEQYF
TGTGCCAGCAGCTTCAGCGGGGAAACGGACGAGCAGTACTTC
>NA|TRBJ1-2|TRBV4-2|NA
CASSQRQPHYGYTF
TGTGCCAGCAGCCAAAGACAGCCCCACTATGGCTACACCTTC
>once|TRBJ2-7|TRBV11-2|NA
CASSAPGTLNEQYF
TGTGCCAGCAGCGCCCCCGGGACCCTGAACGAGCAGTACTTC
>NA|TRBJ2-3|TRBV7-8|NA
CASSIITDTQYF
TGTGCCAGCAGCATAATAACAGATACGCAGTATTTT
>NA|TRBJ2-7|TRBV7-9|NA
CASSVANEQYF
TGTGCCAGCAGCGTAGCAAACGAGCAGTACTTC
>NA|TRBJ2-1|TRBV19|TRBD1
CASSIVTGPYNEQFF
TGTGCCAGTAGTATAGTGACAGGGCCTTACAATGAGCAGTTCTTC
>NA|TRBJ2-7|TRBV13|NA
CASSLGLGGGVTYEQYF
TGTGCCAGCAGCTTAGGCCTGGGTGGCGGGGTGACTTACGAGCAGTACTTC
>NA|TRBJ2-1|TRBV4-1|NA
CASSRSLGHEQFF
TGCGCCAGCAGCCGATCACTTGGGCATGAGCAGTTCTTC
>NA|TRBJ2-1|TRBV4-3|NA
CASSQNANEQFF
TGCGCCAGCAGCCAGAATGCGAATGAGCAGTTCTTC
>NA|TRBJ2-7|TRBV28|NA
CASSMVTSYEQYF
TGTGCCAGCAGTATGGTGACAAGTTACGAGCAGTACTTC
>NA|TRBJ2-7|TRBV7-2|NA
CASSLRLVYEQYF
TGTGCCAGCAGCTTAAGACTAGTTTACGAGCAGTACTTC
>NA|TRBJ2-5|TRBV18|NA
CASSPALRETQYF
TGTGCCAGCTCACCAGCGTTACGAGAGACCCAGTACTTC
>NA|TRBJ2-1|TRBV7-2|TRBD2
CASLVGASGYNEQFF
TGTGCCAGTCTGGTCGGGGCTAGCGGATACAATGAGCAGTTCTTC
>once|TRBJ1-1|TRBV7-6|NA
CASSLVRDQNTEAFF
TGTGCCAGCAGCTTAGTAAGGGATCAGAACACTGAAGCTTTCTTT
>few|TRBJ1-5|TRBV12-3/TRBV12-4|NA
CASSGTPPGDQPQHF
TGTGCCAGCAGCGGGACTCCCCCCGGGGATCAGCCCCAGCATTTT
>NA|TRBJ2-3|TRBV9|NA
CASSSPPGPITDTQYF
TGTGCCAGCAGCTCACCACCGGGTCCGATAACAGATACGCAGTATTTT
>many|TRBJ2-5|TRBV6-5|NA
CASSYSSQETQYF
TGTGCCAGCAGTTACTCCAGCCAAGAGACCCAGTACTTC
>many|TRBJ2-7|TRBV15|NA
CATSRDPSSEQYF
TGTGCCACCAGCAGAGATCCGAGCTCCGAGCAGTACTTC
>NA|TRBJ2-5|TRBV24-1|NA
CATSDTREPRETQYF
TGTGCCACCAGTGATACTCGGGAGCCGAGGGAGACCCAGTACTTC
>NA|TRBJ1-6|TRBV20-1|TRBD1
CSAKGQGANSPLHF
TGCAGTGCTAAAGGACAGGGGGCGAATTCACCCCTCCACTTT
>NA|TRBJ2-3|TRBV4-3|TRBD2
CASSHDLFGTSDISTDTQYF
TGCGCCAGCAGCCACGATCTATTTGGGACTAGCGACATCAGCACAGATACGCAGTATTTT
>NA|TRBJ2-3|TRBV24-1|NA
CATSVSRGPGDTQYF
TGTGCCACCAGTGTCTCGCGGGGGCCGGGAGATACGCAGTATTTT
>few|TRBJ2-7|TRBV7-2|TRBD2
CASSLDPLSGGAYEQYF
TGTGCCAGCAGCTTGGACCCTCTAAGCGGGGGGGCCTACGAGCAGTACTTC
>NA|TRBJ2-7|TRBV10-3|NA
CAISERQPYEQYF
TGTGCCATCAGTGAGCGGCAGCCCTACGAGCAGTACTTC
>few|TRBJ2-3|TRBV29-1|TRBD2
CSVTGLPRTDTQYF
TGCAGCGTTACGGGACTACCCCGCACAGATACGCAGTATTTT
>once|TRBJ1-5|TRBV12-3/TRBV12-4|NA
CASSLGRPRGNQPQHF
TGTGCCAGCAGTTTAGGACGCCCACGGGGCAATCAGCCCCAGCATTTT
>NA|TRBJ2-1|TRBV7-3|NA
CASSKDNNRPNEQFF
TGTGCCAGCAGCAAAGATAACAACAGGCCGAATGAGCAGTTCTTC
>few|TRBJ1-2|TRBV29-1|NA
CSAYEEGYGYTF
TGCAGCGCCTATGAGGAAGGCTATGGCTACACCTTC
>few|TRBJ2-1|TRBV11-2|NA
CASSLLTESSYNEQFF
TGTGCCAGCAGCCTTCTGACGGAGAGCTCCTACAATGAGCAGTTCTTC
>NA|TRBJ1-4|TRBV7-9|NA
CASSLGLSATNEKLFF
TGTGCCAGCAGCTTGGGACTTTCCGCAACTAATGAAAAACTGTTTTTT
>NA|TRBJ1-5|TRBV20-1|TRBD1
CSALRGLIGGNQPQHF
TGCAGTGCCCTGAGGGGGCTCATTGGGGGCAATCAGCCCCAGCATTTT
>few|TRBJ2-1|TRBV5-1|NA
CASSLVTPNEQFF
TGCGCCAGCAGCTTGGTAACCCCCAATGAGCAGTTCTTC
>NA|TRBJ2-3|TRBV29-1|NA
CSVGPRHTDTQYF
TGTAGCGTTGGCCCCCGGCACACAGATACGCAGTATTTT
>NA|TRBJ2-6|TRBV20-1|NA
CSARQSSGANVLTF
TGCAGTGCTAGACAGAGCTCTGGGGCCAACGTCCTGACTTTC
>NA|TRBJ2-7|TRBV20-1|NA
CSASLHGGSYEQYF
TGCAGTGCTAGTTTGCATGGCGGTTCCTACGAGCAGTACTTC
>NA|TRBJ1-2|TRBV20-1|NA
CSASGTTNYGYTF
TGCAGTGCTAGTGGGACAACCAACTATGGCTACACCTTC
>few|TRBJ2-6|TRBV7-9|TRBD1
CASSGRQGTDSGANVLTF
TGTGCCAGCAGCGGCCGACAGGGAACGGACTCTGGGGCCAACGTCCTGACTTTC
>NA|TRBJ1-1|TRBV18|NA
CASSLDSKYTEAFF
TGTGCCAGCTCCCTCGACAGCAAGTACACTGAAGCTTTCTTT
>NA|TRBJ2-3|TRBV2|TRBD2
CASSLLLAGISTDTQYF
TGTGCCAGCAGTCTCCTCCTAGCGGGGATTTCCACAGATACGCAGTATTTT
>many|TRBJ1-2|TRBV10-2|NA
CASSDPHRPYGYTF
TGCGCCAGCAGTGACCCCCACAGGCCCTATGGCTACACCTTC
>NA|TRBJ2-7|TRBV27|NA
CATGLMFEQYF
TGTGCCACGGGCCTCATGTTCGAGCAGTACTTC
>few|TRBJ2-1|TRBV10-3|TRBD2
CAIGTSGHNEQFF
TGTGCCATCGGGACTAGCGGCCACAATGAGCAGTTCTTC
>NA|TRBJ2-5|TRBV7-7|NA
CASSLWGIETRYF
TGTGCTAGCAGCTTATGGGGGATCGAGACCCGGTACTTC